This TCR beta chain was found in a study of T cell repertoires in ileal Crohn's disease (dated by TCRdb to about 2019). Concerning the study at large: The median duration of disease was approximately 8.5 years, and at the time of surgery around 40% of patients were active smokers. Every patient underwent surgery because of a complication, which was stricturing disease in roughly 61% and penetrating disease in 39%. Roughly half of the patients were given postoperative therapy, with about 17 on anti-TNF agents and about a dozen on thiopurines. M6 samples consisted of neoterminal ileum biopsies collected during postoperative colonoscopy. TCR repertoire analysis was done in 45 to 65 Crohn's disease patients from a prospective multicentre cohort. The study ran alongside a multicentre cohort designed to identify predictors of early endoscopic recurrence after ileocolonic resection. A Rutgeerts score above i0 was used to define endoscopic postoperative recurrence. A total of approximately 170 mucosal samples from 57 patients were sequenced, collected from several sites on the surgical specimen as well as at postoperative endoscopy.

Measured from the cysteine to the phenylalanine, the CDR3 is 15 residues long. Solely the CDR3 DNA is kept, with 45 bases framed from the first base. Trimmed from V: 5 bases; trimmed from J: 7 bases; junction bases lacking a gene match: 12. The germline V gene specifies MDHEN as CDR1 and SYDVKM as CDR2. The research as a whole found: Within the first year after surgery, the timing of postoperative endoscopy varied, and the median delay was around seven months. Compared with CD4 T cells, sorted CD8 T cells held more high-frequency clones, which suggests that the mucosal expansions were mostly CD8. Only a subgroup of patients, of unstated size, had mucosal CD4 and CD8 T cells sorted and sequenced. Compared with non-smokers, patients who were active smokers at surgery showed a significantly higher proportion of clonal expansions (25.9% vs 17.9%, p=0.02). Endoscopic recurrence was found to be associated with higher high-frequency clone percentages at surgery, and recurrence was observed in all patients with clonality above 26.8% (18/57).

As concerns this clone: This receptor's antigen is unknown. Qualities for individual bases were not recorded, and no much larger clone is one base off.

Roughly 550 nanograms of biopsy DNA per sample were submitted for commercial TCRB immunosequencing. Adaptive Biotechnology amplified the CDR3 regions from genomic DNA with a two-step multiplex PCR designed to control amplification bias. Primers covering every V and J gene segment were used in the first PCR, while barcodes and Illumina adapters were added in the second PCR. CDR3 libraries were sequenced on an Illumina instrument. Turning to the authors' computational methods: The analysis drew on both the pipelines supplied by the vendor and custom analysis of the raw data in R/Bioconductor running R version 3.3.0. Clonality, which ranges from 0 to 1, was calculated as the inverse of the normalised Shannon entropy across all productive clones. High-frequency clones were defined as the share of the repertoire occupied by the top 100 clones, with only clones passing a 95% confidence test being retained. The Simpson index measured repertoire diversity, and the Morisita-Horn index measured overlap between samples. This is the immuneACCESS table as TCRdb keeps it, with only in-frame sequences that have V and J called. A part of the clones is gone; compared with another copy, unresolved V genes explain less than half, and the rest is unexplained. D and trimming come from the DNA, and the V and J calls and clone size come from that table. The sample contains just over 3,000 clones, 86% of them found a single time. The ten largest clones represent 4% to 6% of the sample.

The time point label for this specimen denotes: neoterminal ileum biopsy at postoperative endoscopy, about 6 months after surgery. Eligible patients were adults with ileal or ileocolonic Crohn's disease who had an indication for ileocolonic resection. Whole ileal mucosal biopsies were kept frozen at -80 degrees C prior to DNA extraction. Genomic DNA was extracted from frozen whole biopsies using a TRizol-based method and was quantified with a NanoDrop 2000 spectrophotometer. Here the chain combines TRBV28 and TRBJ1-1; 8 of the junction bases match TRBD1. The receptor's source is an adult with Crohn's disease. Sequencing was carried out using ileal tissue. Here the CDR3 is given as CASSPERTGLNEAFF. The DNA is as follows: TGTGCCAGCAGTCCAGAGCGGACAGGGCTGAATGAAGCTTTCTTT.